The 21 T cell receptor beta chains in this list originate from one sample, sequenced in a study of blood T cell repertoires in COVID-19 (dated by TCRdb to 2018 to 2020). Library generation was performed with the immunoSEQ multiplex PCR assay. TCRdb re-hosts the immuneACCESS table, in-frame sequences only. Its copies lack some clones; in the studies checked, an unresolved V gene accounts for under half of them, and the cause for the rest is not known. For this sample there are approximately 160,000 clones; roughly 87% appear just once. 7% to 8% of the sample lies in the top ten. Sequenced material: PBMCs or T cells enriched from blood (not recorded which). The source is a woman in her forties or fifties who had recovered from COVID-19.

This chain joins TRBV18 and TRBJ1-5, with D uncertain. Deletions cut 1 base from V and 0 bases from J, with 10 bases between. This CDR3 contains 16 residues. Per the germline V gene, CDR1 is KGHSH and CDR2 is LQKENI. The CDR3 nucleotides read TGTGCCAGCTCACCACAGCCCCTTTATAGCAATCAGCCCCAGCATTTT. It codes for CASSPQPLYSNQPQHF.

The chain combines TRBV2 with TRBJ2-1, with 7 nucleotides matching TRBD2. J lost 0 bases, V lost 8 bases, and 4 bases had no gene match. The germline V gene encodes CDR1 SNHLY and CDR2 FYNNEI. This CDR3 region has 14 residues. The CDR3: CASGLVSSYNEQFF. The CDR3, as DNA: TGTGCCAGCGGACTAGTTAGCTCCTACAATGAGCAGTTCTTC.

In its sample, this clone was seen a few times. The chain joins TRBV7-9 to TRBJ1-2; possibly TRBD1 for D (6 bases). Per germline, CDR1 SEHNR and CDR2 FQNEAQ (reference sequence). With 0 bases removed from V and 4 bases from J, the gap between germline ends came to 24 bases. The CDR3 sequence is 19 residues long. CDR3 protein: CASSLALLTGRGNTYGYTF. The CDR3 region has the DNA TGTGCCAGCAGCTTAGCGCTTCTAACAGGGCGAGGGAATACCTATGGCTACACCTTC.

The chain uses TRBV28 and TRBJ1-3, with no clear D. Trimming cost V 10 bases and J 4 bases, with 11 bases left between them. The CDR3 length is 12 residues. Germline V gene sequence: CDR1 MDHEN, CDR2 SYDVKM. CDR3 nucleotides: TGTGCCACCAAAGAGTCGGGAAACACCATATATTTT. It codes for CATKESGNTIYF.

The V gene is TRBV7-8, the J gene TRBJ2-6, with unresolved D. In germline, CDR1 is SGHVS, CDR2 FQNEAQ. This CDR3 region has 14 residues. The V gene lost 3 bases and the J gene lost 4 bases, with 7 bases spanning the gap. CDR3 sequence: CASSLSPGANVLTF. The CDR3 nucleotides read TGTGCCAGCAGCTTGTCTCCGGGGGCCAACGTCCTGACTTTC.

V and J are TRBV5-6 and TRBJ2-3, with 13 bases aligning to TRBD2. V lost 4 bases, J lost 3 bases, and 8 bases stayed unmatched. Germline values: CDR1 SGHDT, CDR2 YYEEEE. The CDR3 covers 17 residues. DNA of the CDR3: TGTGCCAGCAGCAGGACTAGCGGGAGATGGAGGACAGATACGCAGTATTTT. It is translated as CASSRTSGRWRTDTQYF.

The chain uses TRBV5-6 and TRBJ2-7, with D maybe TRBD1 (7 bases). Trimming stripped 4 bases from V and 5 bases from J, with 16 bases between. The germline CDR1 and CDR2 sequences are SGHDT and YYEEEE. This CDR3 comprises 14 residues. The CDR3 sequence is CASSHLGRGDEQYF. CDR3 coding DNA: TGTGCCAGCAGCCACCTGGGCAGGGGGGACGAGCAGTACTTC.

This rearrangement joins TRBV7-2 to TRBJ2-6; 9 positions match TRBD2. The CDR3 sequence is 18 residues long. V lost 5 bases to trimming and J lost 3 bases; unmatched junction nucleotides: 11. Per germline, CDR1 SGHTA and CDR2 FQGNSA. This CDR3 reads CASSASGGRAGGANVLTF. In DNA form, the CDR3 reads TGTGCCAGCAGCGCATCGGGCGGGAGGGCCGGTGGGGCCAACGTCCTGACTTTC.

CDR3 nucleotides: TGTGCCAGCAGTTCGGGCAGGGGAACTGAAGCTTTCTTT. Translating gives CASSSGRGTEAFF. The chain links TRBV12-3 or TRBV12-4 to TRBJ1-1, with D possibly being TRBD1 (6 bases). Between the trimmed V and J ends, which lost 4 bases and 5 bases, there was a span of 11 bases. CDR3 length equals 13 residues.

V usage is TRBV2 and J usage is TRBJ1-1, with 11 bases identical to TRBD1. V lost 5 bases to trimming and J lost 2 bases; unmatched junction nucleotides: 4. The germline V gene encodes CDR1 SNHLY and CDR2 FYNNEI. This CDR3 has 15 residues. CDR3 loop: CASSRDRGINTEAFF. Here the CDR3 DNA reads TGTGCCAGCAGTCGGGACAGGGGGATAAACACTGAAGCTTTCTTT.

The CDR3 loop is CASRHTGDNSPLHF. The DNA of the CDR3 is TGTGCCAGCAGACATACAGGGGACAATTCACCCCTCCACTTT. The chain uses TRBV28 and TRBJ1-6, with TRBD1 identical over 7 bases. The CDR3 runs 14 residues. Trimming took 6 bases from V and 7 from J; bases not matched to a gene: 6. Germline V gene lookup returns CDR1 MDHEN and CDR2 SYDVKM. Looking up the rest from reference TRBV28 and TRBJ1-6 gives the full variable domain: DVKVTQSSRYLVKRTGEKVFLECVQDMDHENMFWYRQDPGLGLRLIYFSYDVKMKEKGDIPEGYSVSREKKERFSLILESASTNQTSMYLCASRHTGDNSPLHFGNGTRLTVT.

The J gene is TRBJ2-5, the V gene TRBV6-5; D ambiguous. The V gene's germline CDR1 is MNHEY and CDR2 SVGAGI. CDR3 length: 15 residues. The ends were cut back, 0 bases at V and 2 bases at J, with 10 bases in the middle. Here the CDR3 reads CASSYSEPVQETQYF. In DNA, the CDR3 is TGTGCCAGCAGTTACTCAGAGCCGGTACAAGAGACCCAGTACTTC.

The chain links TRBV27 to TRBJ2-1; no clear D. The CDR3 spans 14 residues. V lost 4 bases, J lost 6 bases, and 13 bases lay in between. Germline V gene data show CDR1 as MNHEY and CDR2 as SMNVEV (reference sequence). Here the CDR3 DNA reads TGTGCCAGCAGTTCTTCCTCTTGGGCCAATGAGCAGTTCTTC. Amino acid sequence: CASSSSSWANEQFF.

The J gene is TRBJ1-2, the V gene TRBV21-1; the DNA was not used to check the table's D call, TRBD1. TRBV21-1 is listed as a pseudogene. There are 16 residues in the CDR3. CDR3 region: CASSKGGQGNGDGYTF. Here the CDR3 DNA reads TGTGCCAGCAGCAAAGGGGGGCAGGGTAACGGCGATGGCTACACCTTC.

The CDR3, as DNA: TGTGCCAGCAGCTTCACAGGGGGAGCTGAAGCTTTCTTT. Translated, it gives CASSFTGGAEAFF. The chain is built from TRBV9 and TRBJ1-1; TRBD1 agrees at 8 bases. This CDR3 has 13 residues. From germline, CDR1 is SGDLS and CDR2 YYNGEE. After removal of 4 bases from V and 6 bases from J, the junction contained 5 bases not matched to a gene.

V and J are TRBV5-5 and TRBJ1-4; TRBD1 matches 7 bases. CDR3 length: 15 amino acids. V lost 4 bases and J lost 8; bases outside the gene matches: 11. The germline V gene encodes CDR1 SGHKS and CDR2 YYEKEE (reference sequence). The chain's CDR3 is CASSGYRGENEKLFF. The CDR3 DNA is TGTGCCAGCAGCGGGTACAGGGGTGAGAACGAAAAACTGTTTTTT. The whole variable domain, filled in from reference TRBV5-5 and TRBJ1-4, reads DAGVTQSPTHLIKTRGQQVTLRCSPISGHKSVSWYQQVLGQGPQFIFQYYEKEERGRGNFPDRFSARQFPNYSSELNVNALLLGDSALYLCASSGYRGENEKLFFGSGTQLSVL.

The chain uses TRBV28 and TRBJ2-7; a possible D gene is TRBD2 (5 bases). V was pared by 3 bases and J by 5 bases, with 17 bases between. Germline CDR1 reads MDHEN; CDR2 reads SYDVKM. CDR3 length equals 15 residues. CDR3 loop: CASSFGFSGGDEQYF. The CDR3 DNA reads as TGTGCCAGCAGTTTTGGCTTCAGCGGAGGCGACGAGCAGTACTTC.

The V gene is TRBV6-5, the J gene TRBJ2-7; a possible D gene is TRBD2 (6 bases). This CDR3 region has 14 residues. Germline V gene sequence: CDR1 MNHEY, CDR2 SVGAGI. V lost 8 bases and J 3 bases, leaving 17 bases between the germline ends. CDR3 DNA sequence: TGTGCCAGCGGGAAACGGGAGATTGGCTACGAGCAGTACTTC. Protein: CASGKREIGYEQYF.

The rearrangement links TRBV7-8 to TRBJ1-2; D gene ambiguous. The CDR3 is made up of 14 amino acids. Trimming removed 0 bases from V and 1 base from J, with 6 bases in between. Germline V CDR1 and CDR2: SGHVS, FQNEAQ. The CDR3 sequence is CASSLAGDNYGYTF. The CDR3, as DNA: TGTGCCAGCAGCTTAGCCGGGGATAACTATGGCTACACCTTC.

The chain recombines TRBV30 with TRBJ2-7, with 10 nucleotides matching TRBD2. CDR3 length: 12 residues. J was trimmed by 5 bases and V by 8 bases; bases with no gene match: 6. The germline gives CDR1 GTSNPN, CDR2 SVGIG (reference sequence). CDR3 bases: TGTGCCGGAGCGGGAGGGGCCCACGAGCAGTACTTC. This gives the protein CAGAGGAHEQYF.

J is TRBJ1-4 and V is TRBV19; 8 positions agree with TRBD1. This CDR3 has 15 amino acids. The germline gives CDR1 LNHDA, CDR2 SQIVND (reference sequence). Trimming cost V 5 bases and J 3 bases; bases outside gene matches: 5. The CDR3 DNA sequence: TGTGCCAGTAGTGTGACCAGGGGGCCTAATGAAAAACTGTTTTTT. Translating gives CASSVTRGPNEKLFF.